Here is one T cell receptor (beta chain) with its context. Its antigen is undetermined. This record belongs to a study of a mutant IDH1 vaccine in newly diagnosed glioma. Study background: Among treated patients, roughly 60% were male and about 38% female, and mean age was approximately 40 years.

The CDR3 has 13 residues. The V gene lost 6 bases and the J gene lost 3 bases, with 9 bases spanning the gap. Germline CDR1 and CDR2: MNHNS and SASEGT. The protocol was immunoSEQ multiplex PCR, while the TCRdb copy is restricted to in-frame clones and leaves out a portion. The table records around 45,000 clones, around nine tenths of them present only once. The study, taken as a whole, reports: Pseudoprogression looked unconnected to shifts in top peripheral T cell clonotypes.

Time point meaning: week 35, safety follow-up. Vaccination used 300 ug of mutant IDH1 20-mer peptide per dose, with topical imiquimod. The rearrangement uses TRBV6-1 and TRBJ1-5; D remains unclear. This specimen was PBMCs, taken from a glioma patient whose treatment included an IDH1 peptide vaccine. The origin of this receptor is a woman aged 35 to 49 with glioma. As DNA, the CDR3 is TGTGCCAGCAGCGGACGGACCAATCAGCCCCAGCATTTT. Its translation is CASSGRTNQPQHF.